These 18 T cell receptor beta chains originate from one sample sequenced in a study of blood T cell repertoires in COVID-19. Profiling relied on immunoSEQ multiplex PCR, and the TCRdb table lists in-frame clones only, not all of them. The table has nearly 350,000 clones, 83% seen once. The sample was peripheral blood. The origin of the receptors is a young man with active or convalescent COVID-19.

V gene TRBV3-1 (or the pseudogene TRBV3-2) combines with J gene TRBJ2-7; the match to TRBD2 covers 7 bases. The CDR3 runs to 20 residues. Germline lookup yields CDR1 LGHDT and CDR2 YNNKEL (reference sequence). The ends lost 0 bases at V and 6 bases at J; junction bases unmatched: 23. The CDR3, as DNA: TGTGCCAGCAGCCAAGATTCATCGGGACCAGGGCGGGAGCTTAGTTTCGAGCAGTACTTC. It codes for CASSQDSSGPGRELSFEQYF.

The CDR3 spells CASSRGHSPYEQYF. CDR3 in DNA: TGTGCCAGTAGTAGAGGACACAGCCCCTACGAGCAGTACTTC. The chain couples TRBV19 to TRBJ2-7; a possible D gene is TRBD1 (5 bases). V lost 4 bases to trimming and J lost 2 bases, with 12 bases between them. The CDR3 sequence is 14 residues long. Germline V gives CDR1 LNHDA, CDR2 SQIVND (reference sequence).

The rearrangement joins TRBV5-1 to TRBJ1-1; no clear D gene. This CDR3 spans 15 amino acids. CDR1 and CDR2 from the germline V gene are SGHRS and YFSETQ. Trimming removed 0 bases from V and 4 bases from J, with 13 bases in between. CDR3: CASSLVSGLGTEAFF. DNA of the CDR3: TGCGCCAGCAGCTTGGTCTCGGGGTTGGGCACTGAAGCTTTCTTT.

Points on this clone: Other DNA sequences in the same sample also yield this CDR3. This rearrangement joins TRBV18 to TRBJ1-4, with TRBD1 as a possible D gene (6 bases). This CDR3 is 14 amino acids long. CDR1 and CDR2 from the germline V gene are KGHSH and LQKENI. Trimming removed 3 bases at V and 6 bases at J, with 11 bases between. The CDR3 loop is CASSPGQGDEKLFF. In DNA form, the CDR3 reads TGTGCCAGCTCACCGGGACAAGGGGATGAAAAACTGTTTTTT.

The chain uses TRBV19 and TRBJ2-1; 8 bases agree with TRBD1. CDR3 length equals 15 residues. Trimming cost V 7 bases and J 2 bases; bases outside gene matches: 7. Germline assignment: CDR1 LNHDA and CDR2 SQIVND (reference sequence). The CDR3 bases are TGTGCCAGTATGGGGACAGGTTTAACCTACAATGAGCAGTTCTTC. It yields the protein CASMGTGLTYNEQFF.

The chain joins TRBV16 to TRBJ1-4; D might be TRBD1 (6 bases). Germline-derived CDR1 and CDR2 are KGHSY and FQNENV. The CDR3 is 14 residues long. With 2 bases removed from V and 4 bases from J, the gap between germline ends came to 8 bases. CDR3 in DNA: TGTGCCAGCAGCCAAGGACAGCTTAATGAAAAACTGTTTTTT. It codes for CASSQGQLNEKLFF.

Turning to this clone: At the DNA level, this CDR3 is encoded by other sequences in the same sample as well. The V gene is TRBV2, the J gene TRBJ2-7, with D unresolved. The CDR3 covers 10 residues. Trimming stripped 6 bases from V and 4 bases from J, with 4 bases between. In germline, CDR1 is SNHLY, CDR2 FYNNEI. CDR3 protein: CASSRYEQYF. The CDR3 coding sequence is TGTGCCAGCAGCAGATACGAGCAGTACTTC.

The gene calls are TRBV4-1 and TRBJ2-1, with TRBD2 matching 8 bases. Germline V lookup: CDR1 MGHRA, CDR2 YSYEKL. The CDR3 extends over 13 amino acids. V gave up 4 bases and J gave up 9 bases; unmatched junction bases: 5. CDR3 DNA sequence: TGCGCCAGCAGCCGAGGACTAGCTGGTGAGCAGTTCTTC. It translates to CASSRGLAGEQFF.

In its sample, this clone was seen a few times. This chain uses TRBV4-3 with TRBJ1-6, with a tentative D call TRBD1 (6 bases). Trimming shortened V by 0 bases and J by 1 base, and 13 bases separated the two germline ends. Germline values: CDR1 LGHNA, CDR2 YSLEER. CDR3 length equals 18 residues. In nucleotides, the CDR3 is TGCGCCAGCAGCCAAGAAACAGGGAAGGGTTCCTATAATTCACCCCTCCACTTT. Translated: CASSQETGKGSYNSPLHF.

This clone has just a few counts. The chain carries TRBV7-7 and TRBJ2-1; perhaps TRBD2 as D (7 bases). V dropped 5 bases and J dropped 9 bases, with 14 bases sitting between them. The CDR3 spans 13 residues. Germline CDR1 and CDR2: SSHAT and FNYEAQ (reference sequence). CDR3 sequence: CASSLSGGREQFF. The CDR3 DNA reads as TGTGCCAGCAGCCTCTCCGGGGGGCGTGAGCAGTTCTTC.

The gene calls are TRBV28 and TRBJ1-6, with D perhaps matching TRBD1 (6 bases). The length of the CDR3 is 14 residues. V lost 8 bases, J lost 9 bases, and 17 bases lay in between. Per the germline V gene, CDR1 is MDHEN and CDR2 is SYDVKM. The CDR3 loop reads CASLTGGGGSPLHF. As DNA, the CDR3 is TGTGCCAGCCTTACGGGGGGCGGTGGTTCACCCCTCCACTTT.

Concerning this clone: This specimen includes other DNA sequences encoding the same CDR3. The J gene is TRBJ2-1, the V gene TRBV3-1 (or the pseudogene TRBV3-2); possible D gene TRBD2, 5 bases. This CDR3 comprises 13 residues. Germline CDR1 reads LGHDT; CDR2 reads YNNKEL (reference sequence). Trimming pared 1 base from V and 9 bases from J, leaving 10 bases between. For the CDR3, the DNA is TGTGCCAGCAGCCAAGGCCGAGGGCTTGAGCAGTTCTTC. Encoded protein: CASSQGRGLEQFF.

The chain joins TRBV14 to TRBJ1-1; D might be TRBD1 (5 bases). Germline V gene lookup returns CDR1 SGHDN and CDR2 FVKESK. The CDR3 covers 11 residues. Trimming removed 8 bases at V and 4 bases at J, with 8 bases between. CDR3 region: CASGRGTEAFF. The CDR3 nucleotides read TGTGCCAGCGGGAGGGGCACTGAAGCTTTCTTT.

CDR3 nucleotides: TGTGCCAGCAGCTTAGGACACCGGGAAAAACTGTTTTTT. It encodes CASSLGHREKLFF. This chain joins TRBV11-3 and TRBJ1-4; no clear D gene. The CDR3 is 13 residues long. Germline CDR1 SGHNT, CDR2 YENEEA. The V gene lost 1 base and the J gene lost 8 bases, with 8 bases spanning the gap.

This clone occurred once. The V gene is TRBV5-1, the J gene TRBJ1-5, with 8 positions matching TRBD1. The CDR3 consists of 16 residues. The trim removed 4 bases at V and 3 bases at J, leaving 9 bases unmatched. Per the germline V gene, CDR1 is SGHRS and CDR2 is YFSETQ. The CDR3 spells CASSPDGQGLNQPQHF. The CDR3 DNA is TGCGCCAGCAGCCCGGACGGACAGGGCCTCAATCAGCCCCAGCATTTT.

The V gene is TRBV7-8, the J gene TRBJ2-7, with a tentative D call TRBD1 (6 bases). This CDR3 comprises 15 residues. The germline gives CDR1 SGHVS, CDR2 FQNEAQ. Trimming took off 5 bases at V and 1 base at J, with 15 bases between the two ends. This CDR3 is CASSGMTGISYEQYF. The DNA of the CDR3 is TGTGCCAGCAGCGGGATGACAGGCATATCCTACGAGCAGTACTTC.

The CDR3, as DNA: TGTGCCAGCAGCCAAGATGCCAGGAGCAATCAGCCCCAGCATTTT. Its translation is CASSQDARSNQPQHF. The V and J genes are TRBV3-1 (or the pseudogene TRBV3-2) and TRBJ1-5; D is ambiguous. Germline V CDR1 and CDR2: LGHDT, YNNKEL (reference sequence). V was shortened by 0 bases and J by 1 base, with 7 bases between the two germline ends. The CDR3 consists of 15 residues.

The chain has TRBV7-9 and TRBJ2-1; 8 bases line up with TRBD2. The V segment lost 4 bases and the J segment 8 bases; nucleotides outside the gene matches: 7. The length of the CDR3 is 14 residues. Germline V lookup: CDR1 SEHNR, CDR2 FQNEAQ (reference sequence). CDR3 nucleotides: TGTGCCAGCAGCTCTCCGGGGGGGCTGGATGAGCAGTTCTTC. This sequence encodes CASSSPGGLDEQFF.